The entry below describes one TCR beta chain. As yet, its antigen is unknown. V dropped 0 bases and J dropped 7 bases, with 8 bases sitting between them. Germline-derived CDR1 and CDR2 are SGHRS and YFSETQ. This CDR3 contains 13 residues. The source of the sample is a study of T cell responses to AZD1222 COVID-19 vaccine. The study, taken as a whole, reports: At 160-218 and 743-854, vaccine-associated CD4 TCRs were dominant, and they spanned spike.

Profiled with immunoSEQ multiplex PCR; TCRdb holds only in-frame clones, not every one. The sample lists 35,000 to 45,000 clones, less than 85% occurring once. This rearrangement joins TRBV5-1 to TRBJ2-1, with D tentatively TRBD2 (6 bases). Material: peripheral blood, obtained on day 0 of AZD1222 vaccination. The TCR comes from an adult in good health. CDR3 bases: TGCGCCAGCAGCTTGGCCGGGAGTAATGAGCAGTTCTTC. It encodes CASSLAGSNEQFF.